The rows below give T cell receptor beta chains drawn from one sample of a study of blood T cell repertoires in COVID-19. Profiling relied on immunoSEQ multiplex PCR, and the TCRdb table lists in-frame clones only, not all of them. Of about 230,000 clones listed, about 82% are singletons. What was sequenced was peripheral blood. These receptors all stem from a man in his fifties with COVID-19, enrolled during active disease. Both conserved end residues are part of each CDR3.

j_call,v_call,cdr3_aa
TRBJ2-6,TRBV9,CASSVTGGVSSGANVLTF
TRBJ2-2,TRBV9,CASSRVGQGNKNTGELFF
TRBJ2-1,TRBV24-1,CATMTSGGHNEQFF
TRBJ2-1,TRBV7-2,CASSLDRGGMEQFF
TRBJ1-1,TRBV28,CATFQWAVNTEAFF
TRBJ2-7,TRBV11-2,CASSLVQGAASEQYF
TRBJ1-5,TRBV5-1,CASSLDGENQPQHF
TRBJ2-5,TRBV4-2,CASSPRVGGAGETQYF
TRBJ2-1,TRBV6-5,CASSYGYDRRLIF
TRBJ2-7,TRBV11-2,CASSSGQYEQYF
TRBJ1-2,TRBV29-1,CTTMGPYGYTF
TRBJ1-1,TRBV19,CASRWGGDNTEAFF
TRBJ2-1,TRBV5-4,CASSSGQGISNEQFF
TRBJ1-5,TRBV19,CASSAGQGVPYNQPQHF
TRBJ1-6,TRBV6-5,CASSWDHGQNNSPLHF
TRBJ1-4,TRBV20-1,CSASSTGWTNEKLFF
TRBJ2-7,TRBV6-5,CASSSRGESNNEQYF
TRBJ1-5,TRBV2,CASSEETRSNQPQHF
TRBJ1-4,TRBV5-1,CASSLVRGGSTNEKLFF
TRBJ1-2,TRBV5-4,CASSLGRTYGYTF
TRBJ2-7,TRBV5-4,CASSSRTGAADEQYF
TRBJ1-1,TRBV4-1,CASSFRVGTDNTEAFF
TRBJ1-2,TRBV9,CASSRDFPGYGYTF
TRBJ2-7,TRBV7-2,CASSLGGIVTYEQYF
TRBJ1-6,TRBV4-2,CASSATGGYNSPLHF
TRBJ1-5,TRBV4-1,CASSRDRAYQPQHF
TRBJ2-2,TRBV12-3/TRBV12-4,CASNLWAGELFF
TRBJ2-1,TRBV4-1,CASSHSGGVYNEQFF
TRBJ2-5,TRBV7-2,CASSLGLAGGQETQYF
TRBJ2-6,TRBV5-4,CASSQGTSGSGANVLTF
TRBJ2-7,TRBV2,CASRGLAGGYEQYF
TRBJ1-2,TRBV5-1,CASSPGGGSYNYGYTF
TRBJ2-3,TRBV4-3,CASSQELAEDTQYF
TRBJ2-2,TRBV6-5,CASRLAENTGELFF
TRBJ1-3,TRBV10-3,CAISESRQGNTIYF
TRBJ2-3,TRBV5-1,CASSVGQSADTQYF
TRBJ2-6,TRBV11-3,CASSLGGPGANVLTF
TRBJ2-5,TRBV30,CAWSVSFQETQYF
TRBJ1-2,TRBV7-2,CASSPSQGYGYTF
TRBJ2-5,TRBV28,CASSLRLHETQYF